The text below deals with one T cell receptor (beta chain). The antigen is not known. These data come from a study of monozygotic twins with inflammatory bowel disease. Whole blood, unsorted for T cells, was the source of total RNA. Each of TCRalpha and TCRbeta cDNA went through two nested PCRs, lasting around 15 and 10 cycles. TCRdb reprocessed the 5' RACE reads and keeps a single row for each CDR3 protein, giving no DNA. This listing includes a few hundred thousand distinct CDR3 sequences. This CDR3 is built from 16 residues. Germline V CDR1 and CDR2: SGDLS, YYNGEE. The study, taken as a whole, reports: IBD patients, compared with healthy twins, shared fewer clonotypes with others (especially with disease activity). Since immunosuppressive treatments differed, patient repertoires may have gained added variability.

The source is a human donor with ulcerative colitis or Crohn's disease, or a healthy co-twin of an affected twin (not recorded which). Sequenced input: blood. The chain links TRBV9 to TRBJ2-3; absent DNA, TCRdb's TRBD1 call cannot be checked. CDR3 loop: CASSREVGGRSDTQYF.